Below, 17 T cell receptor beta chains from the same sample are listed, as sequenced in a study of blood T cell repertoires in COVID-19 (dated by TCRdb to about 2020). Receptors were amplified or captured by the immunoSEQ multiplex PCR assay. Not all clones reach the TCRdb copy of this immuneACCESS table, which keeps in-frame sequences only. Checked studies attribute under half of the gap to unresolved V genes and leave the rest unexplained. The sample records under 400,000 clones, 80% to 90% of which are singletons. 4% to 5.5% of the sample belongs to the ten largest clones. The material sequenced was PBMCs or T cells enriched from blood (not recorded which). The receptors shown here come from a woman aged 40 to 50 with acute COVID-19.

The gene calls are TRBV5-4 and TRBJ2-1; TRBD1 agrees at 8 bases. The J segment lost 0 bases and the V segment lost 4 bases, leaving 6 bases of the junction unmatched. The CDR3 sequence is 16 residues long. Per germline, CDR1 SGHNT and CDR2 YYREEE (reference sequence). CDR3 sequence (DNA): TGTGCCAGCAGCCCAGGGGGCCCGAGCTCCTACAATGAGCAGTTCTTC. Protein: CASSPGGPSSYNEQFF.

V and J are TRBV6-2 or TRBV6-3 and TRBJ2-1; 7 nucleotides agree with TRBD1. The CDR3 length is 15 residues. Germline values: CDR1 MNHEY, CDR2 SVGEGT. V shed 2 bases, J shed 6 bases, and the junction held 7 bases outside the gene matches. As DNA, the CDR3 is TGTGCCAGCAGTTACCGGGACAGTGTCAGCAATGAGCAGTTCTTC. As protein: CASSYRDSVSNEQFF.

The chain has TRBV19 and TRBJ1-5; the D gene is possibly TRBD1 (5 bases). CDR3 length equals 19 residues. Between the trimmed V and J ends, which lost 4 bases and 0 bases, there was a span of 22 bases. Germline CDR1 LNHDA, CDR2 SQIVND (reference sequence). The CDR3 loop reads CASSKLFLRGGNSNQPQHF. Written as DNA, the CDR3 is TGTGCCAGTAGTAAGCTCTTTTTGAGGGGAGGGAATAGCAATCAGCCCCAGCATTTT.

J is TRBJ2-1 and V is TRBV2; 9 bases are a match to TRBD2. The germline V gene has CDR1 SNHLY and CDR2 FYNNEI. This CDR3 is 15 amino acids long. V lost 4 bases to trimming and J lost 2 bases; unmatched junction nucleotides: 3. The CDR3: CASSGRGGTYNEQFF. CDR3 bases: TGTGCCAGCAGTGGGCGGGGGGGGACCTACAATGAGCAGTTCTTC. The full variable domain, its missing parts supplied by reference TRBV2 and TRBJ2-1, is EPEVTQTPSHQVTQMGQEVILRCVPISNHLYFYWYRQILGQKVEFLVSFYNNEISEKSEIFDDQFSVERPDGSNFTLKIRSTKLEDSAMYFCASSGRGGTYNEQFFGPGTRLTVL.

This chain joins TRBV7-2 and TRBJ1-4; possible D gene TRBD1, 5 bases. CDR3 length: 14 amino acids. Trimming shortened V by 3 bases and J by 8 bases, and 13 bases separated the two germline ends. Germline CDR1 SGHTA, CDR2 FQGNSA. CDR3 residues: CASSFNGAAEKLFF. DNA of the CDR3: TGTGCCAGCAGCTTTAATGGGGCGGCCGAAAAACTGTTTTTT.

This clone has more than one count but fewer than ten. The chain recombines TRBV7-3 with TRBJ1-1; D gene ambiguous. This CDR3 region has 14 residues. Trimming took 2 bases from V and 1 from J, leaving 8 bases between them. Germline CDR1 is SGHTA and CDR2 is FQGTGA. This CDR3 is CASSLFGENTEAFF. In DNA, the CDR3 is TGTGCCAGCAGCTTATTTGGAGAGAACACTGAAGCTTTCTTT.

J is TRBJ2-7 and V is TRBV7-9; maybe TRBD2 (6 bases). The CDR3 is made up of 16 amino acids. Germline V lookup: CDR1 SEHNR, CDR2 FQNEAQ (reference sequence). The V and J ends lost 5 bases and 0 bases respectively, with 17 bases between them. The CDR3 here is CASSLPAAGHSYEQYF. The CDR3 nucleotides are TGTGCCAGCAGCCTCCCAGCCGCGGGGCACTCCTACGAGCAGTACTTC. Looking up the rest from reference TRBV7-9 and TRBJ2-7 gives the full variable domain: DTGVSQNPRHKITKRGQNVTFRCDPISEHNRLYWYRQTLGQGPEFLTYFQNEAQLEKSRLLSDRFSAERPKGSFSTLEIQRTEQGDSAMYLCASSLPAAGHSYEQYFGPGTRLTVT.

The chain joins TRBV19 to TRBJ2-7; no definite D call. The V end lost 3 bases, the J end lost 3 bases, and 24 bases lay between the germline ends. Germline V lookup: CDR1 LNHDA, CDR2 SQIVND (reference sequence). The length of the CDR3 is 18 residues. Written as DNA, the CDR3 is TGTGCCAGTAGTATCGGCCTTCCCCGAGCAGGCCCTTTCTACGAGCAGTACTTC. Its protein is CASSIGLPRAGPFYEQYF.

The chain couples TRBV6-5 to TRBJ1-5; D unresolved. From germline, CDR1 is MNHEY and CDR2 SVGAGI. The V end lost 6 bases, the J end lost 2 bases, and 14 bases lay between the germline ends. The CDR3 contains 15 residues. CDR3 sequence: CASRRFPGGNQPQHF. The DNA of the CDR3 is TGTGCCAGCAGGAGATTCCCGGGTGGCAATCAGCCCCAGCATTTT.

This clone appeared once. The chain combines TRBV13 with TRBJ2-7, with TRBD2 matching over 11 bases. This CDR3 is 15 amino acids long. The J segment lost 3 bases and the V segment lost 7 bases, leaving 8 bases of the junction unmatched. CDR1 and CDR2 from the germline V gene are PRHDT and FYEKMQ (reference sequence). This CDR3 is CASTPTGLADYEQYF. CDR3 DNA: TGTGCCAGCACCCCGACGGGACTAGCGGACTACGAGCAGTACTTC. Using reference TRBV13 and TRBJ2-7 for the parts outside the CDR3, the full variable domain is AAGVIQSPRHLIKEKRETATLKCYPIPRHDTVYWYQQGPGQDPQFLISFYEKMQSDKGSIPDRFSAQQFSDYHSELNMSSLELGDSALYFCASTPTGLADYEQYFGPGTRLTVT.

This clone has just a few counts. This rearrangement joins TRBV2 to TRBJ2-7; D is possibly TRBD1 (5 bases). There are 14 residues in the CDR3. The V and J ends lost 4 bases and 0 bases respectively, with 10 bases between them. Germline-derived CDR1 and CDR2 are SNHLY and FYNNEI. In DNA form, the CDR3 reads TGTGCCAGCAGTGCAGACAGATACTCCTACGAGCAGTACTTC. Its translation: CASSADRYSYEQYF.

The chain recombines TRBV3-1 (or the pseudogene TRBV3-2) with TRBJ2-1; tentative D call: TRBD2 (7 bases). V lost 4 bases and J lost 6, with 19 bases in between. The CDR3 spans 16 residues. CDR1 LGHDT and CDR2 YNNKEL come from the germline V gene (reference sequence). The CDR3 coding sequence is TGTGCCAGCAGCCGGACAAGAGCGGGGACAAGCAATGAGCAGTTCTTC. The encoded protein is CASSRTRAGTSNEQFF.

The chain links TRBV24-1 to TRBJ1-2; 7 nucleotides line up with TRBD1. This CDR3 has 15 amino acids. The J segment lost 6 bases and the V segment lost 4 bases, leaving 10 bases of the junction unmatched. The germline V gene has CDR1 KGHDR and CDR2 SFDVKD. The CDR3 DNA sequence: TGTGCCACCAGTGACCCAGCACGGCAGGGGGATGGCTACACCTTC. Protein product: CATSDPARQGDGYTF.

The chain combines TRBV5-1 with TRBJ1-1; the match to TRBD1 covers 8 bases. After removal of 4 bases from V and 5 bases from J, the junction contained 10 bases not matched to a gene. This CDR3 is built from 15 residues. Germline V gene lookup returns CDR1 SGHRS and CDR2 YFSETQ. The CDR3 nucleotides read TGCGCCAGCAGCCCCCTCGGACAGGGAACGACTGAAGCTTTCTTT. This encodes CASSPLGQGTTEAFF.

For the CDR3, the DNA is TGTGCCAGCAGGGCACGAACAGAAAACACTGAAGCTTTCTTT. Protein product: CASRARTENTEAFF. The rearrangement uses TRBV28 and TRBJ1-1, with D unclear. Trimming stripped 6 bases from V and 2 bases from J, with 13 bases between. Germline V gene data show CDR1 as MDHEN and CDR2 as SYDVKM. CDR3 length: 14 amino acids. Based on the CDR3 plus reference TRBV28 and TRBJ1-1, the full variable domain is DVKVTQSSRYLVKRTGEKVFLECVQDMDHENMFWYRQDPGLGLRLIYFSYDVKMKEKGDIPEGYSVSREKKERFSLILESASTNQTSMYLCASRARTENTEAFFGQGTRLTVV.

CDR3 in amino acids: CASSLSRGDNNEKLFF. The DNA of the CDR3 is TGTGCCAGCAGTTTAAGTAGGGGCGACAATAACGAAAAACTGTTTTTT. The V and J genes are TRBV28 and TRBJ1-4; D possibly corresponds to TRBD1 (5 bases). V was clipped by 2 bases and J by 8 bases, with 18 bases between them. The germline CDR1 and CDR2 sequences are MDHEN and SYDVKM. This CDR3 has 16 residues. The full variable domain, rest sourced from reference TRBV28 and TRBJ1-4, is DVKVTQSSRYLVKRTGEKVFLECVQDMDHENMFWYRQDPGLGLRLIYFSYDVKMKEKGDIPEGYSVSREKKERFSLILESASTNQTSMYLCASSLSRGDNNEKLFFGSGTQLSVL.

This clone was detected once. This chain connects TRBV9 to TRBJ1-2; no clear D. V lost 0 bases, J lost 4 bases, and 10 bases lay in between. This CDR3 spans 14 amino acids. The germline CDR1 and CDR2 sequences are SGDLS and YYNGEE. This CDR3 reads CASSVGNRGYGYTF. The CDR3, as DNA: TGTGCCAGCAGCGTAGGGAACCGAGGCTATGGCTACACCTTC.